These 13 T cell receptor beta chains were all obtained from the same sample, sequenced in a study of blood T cell repertoires in COVID-19 (dated by TCRdb to about 2020). Library generation was performed with the immunoSEQ multiplex PCR assay. The table comes from immuneACCESS by way of TCRdb, which keeps in-frame sequences with V and J called. Part of the clones is missing from these tables; in studies checked, under half for an unresolved V gene and the rest for unknown reasons. The sample table contains about 170,000 clones; only one count was recorded for around 83% of them. The ten largest clones capture 3.6% of the sample. Sequenced sample: PBMCs or T cells enriched from blood (not recorded which). These receptors were taken from a woman between 45 and 65 years old in a cohort exposed to, infected with or recovered from COVID-19 (not recorded which).

The chain carries TRBV18 and TRBJ2-5; possibly TRBD1 for D (6 bases). Germline V gene data show CDR1 as KGHSH and CDR2 as LQKENI. V lost 3 bases and J lost 2, with 19 bases in between. This CDR3 spans 17 amino acids. The CDR3 nucleotides are TGTGCCAGCTCACCCGACGTTTGGGGACAAAGACAAGAGACCCAGTACTTC. This codes for CASSPDVWGQRQETQYF. The entire variable domain, with the rest obtained from reference TRBV18 and TRBJ2-5, is as follows: NAGVMQNPRHLVRRRGQEARLRCSPMKGHSHVYWYRQLPEEGLKFMVYLQKENIIDESGMPKERFSAEFPKEGPSILRIQQVVRGDSAAYFCASSPDVWGQRQETQYFGPGTRLLVL.

V is TRBV4-3 and J is TRBJ2-1, with TRBD1 identical over 8 bases. Looked up from germline, CDR1 is LGHNA and CDR2 is YSLEER. The V gene end was trimmed by 0 bases and the J gene end by 4 bases; junction bases not matched to a gene: 11. The CDR3 has 18 amino acids. The CDR3 DNA reads as TGCGCCAGCAGCCAAGAGGTGACCGGGACAGGCCGGTACAATGAGCAGTTCTTC. It translates to CASSQEVTGTGRYNEQFF.

V usage is TRBV6-1 and J usage is TRBJ1-2; no clear D. The CDR3 runs 12 residues. Germline lookup yields CDR1 MNHNS and CDR2 SASEGT. V was cut by 0 bases and J by 8 bases, with 7 bases left in between. The CDR3 DNA reads TGTGCCAGCAGTGAAGCGCGTCTGGGCTACACCTTC. It translates to CASSEARLGYTF.

The chain combines TRBV28 with TRBJ1-4, with D maybe TRBD1 (6 bases). CDR3 length: 14 residues. Germline assignment: CDR1 MDHEN and CDR2 SYDVKM. V lost 6 bases and J lost 7, with 15 bases in between. The CDR3 nucleotides are TGTGCCAGCAGCCCCGGGACAACTGGTGAAAAACTGTTTTTT. It codes for CASSPGTTGEKLFF.

The chain carries TRBV4-3 and TRBJ1-1; D may be TRBD1 (5 bases). The CDR3 is made up of 14 amino acids. Germline CDR1 reads LGHNA; CDR2 reads YSLEER. V dropped 0 bases and J dropped 7 bases, with 12 bases sitting between them. CDR3 sequence: CASSQDAGTIEAFF. CDR3 bases: TGCGCCAGCAGCCAAGATGCAGGGACTATTGAAGCTTTCTTT.

J is TRBJ2-7 and V is TRBV27; 9 nucleotides line up with TRBD1. Per the germline V gene, CDR1 is MNHEY and CDR2 is SMNVEV (reference sequence). The CDR3 extends over 15 amino acids. V gave up 5 bases and J gave up 2 bases; unmatched junction bases: 7. CDR3 DNA sequence: TGTGCCAGCAGTACCAGACAGGGGGGTCCCTACGAGCAGTACTTC. Amino acid sequence: CASSTRQGGPYEQYF.

The chain is built from TRBV4-3 and TRBJ2-7, with TRBD1 identical over 10 bases. V was pared by 4 bases and J by 5 bases, with 11 bases of the junction left unmatched. CDR3 length: 16 residues. The germline gives CDR1 LGHNA, CDR2 YSLEER. CDR3 DNA sequence: TGCGCCAGCAGCCCCACTGCCGGGACAGGGGACCACGAGCAGTACTTC. Its translation is CASSPTAGTGDHEQYF.

The J gene is TRBJ2-1, the V gene TRBV7-9; D is possibly TRBD2 (5 bases). This CDR3 is built from 14 residues. The V gene lost 4 bases and the J gene lost 8 bases, with 15 bases spanning the gap. Germline-derived CDR1 and CDR2 are SEHNR and FQNEAQ (reference sequence). The CDR3 nucleotides are TGTGCCAGCAGCTCATACCGGGGTTTCGATGAGCAGTTCTTC. This codes for CASSSYRGFDEQFF.

The rearrangement uses TRBV30 and TRBJ2-2; a possible D gene is TRBD2 (6 bases). There are 14 residues in the CDR3. Germline V gives CDR1 GTSNPN, CDR2 SVGIG (reference sequence). With 3 bases removed from V and 1 base from J, the gap between germline ends came to 9 bases. CDR3 sequence reads: CAWRRGRNTGELFF. CDR3 nucleotide sequence: TGTGCCTGGAGACGGGGGAGGAACACCGGGGAGCTGTTTTTT.

The chain joins TRBV19 to TRBJ1-1, with TRBD1 matching over 10 bases. The CDR3 contains 17 residues. With V trimmed by 1 base and J by 0 bases, 5 bases remained unmatched. The germline gives CDR1 LNHDA, CDR2 SQIVND (reference sequence). The CDR3 sequence is CASSIVGTGEMNTEAFF. The CDR3, as DNA: TGTGCCAGTAGTATAGTCGGGACAGGGGAGATGAACACTGAAGCTTTCTTT.

The J gene is TRBJ2-2, the V gene TRBV10-3, with 8 bases matching TRBD1. This CDR3 is 14 amino acids long. The V gene's germline CDR1 is ENHRY and CDR2 SYGVKD. The trim removed 7 bases at V and 7 bases at J, leaving 8 bases unmatched. The CDR3, as DNA: TGTGCCATCAACGACAGGGGTGCTGACGGGGAGCTGTTTTTT. Protein sequence: CAINDRGADGELFF.

The V gene is TRBV27, the J gene TRBJ2-4; TRBD2 aligns across 8 bases. The CDR3 totals 17 residues. The germline V gene encodes CDR1 MNHEY and CDR2 SMNVEV (reference sequence). V trimming: 4 bases; J trimming: 7 bases; junction bases outside the gene matches: 15. CDR3 coding DNA: TGTGCCAGCAGTTCGAGGGGACTAGAAGGAGGTGGGAACATTCAGTACTTC. The encoded protein is CASSSRGLEGGGNIQYF.

In DNA, the CDR3 is TGTGCCACCAGTGATAACGCCGGGACAGGGACCTACGAGCAGTACTTC. It is translated as CATSDNAGTGTYEQYF. This chain joins TRBV24-1 and TRBJ2-7; TRBD1 agrees at 9 bases. CDR3 length: 16 residues. After removal of 3 bases from V and 2 bases from J, the junction contained 7 bases not matched to a gene. Germline V CDR1 and CDR2: KGHDR, SFDVKD.